This T cell receptor beta chain was observed in a study of blood T cell repertoires in COVID-19. The overall study: In each case, the material was cDNA or gDNA derived from T cells, B-cell-depleted T cells, or PBMCs.

The ends lost 6 bases at V and 3 bases at J; junction bases unmatched: 6. Germline values: CDR1 MNHEY, CDR2 SVGAGI. This CDR3 comprises 14 residues. TCRdb's table, derived via immunoSEQ multiplex PCR, lists solely in-frame clones and lacks some. The sample carries roughly 54,000 clones, over 80% recorded once. This clone was found a few times. Sequenced material: peripheral blood. The receptor was isolated from a woman in her sixties with active or convalescent COVID-19. This chain connects TRBV6-5 to TRBJ2-3; TRBD1 matches at 7 bases. The CDR3 sequence: CASRPGQETDTQYF. CDR3 coding DNA: TGTGCCAGCAGACCCGGACAGGAGACAGATACGCAGTATTTT.